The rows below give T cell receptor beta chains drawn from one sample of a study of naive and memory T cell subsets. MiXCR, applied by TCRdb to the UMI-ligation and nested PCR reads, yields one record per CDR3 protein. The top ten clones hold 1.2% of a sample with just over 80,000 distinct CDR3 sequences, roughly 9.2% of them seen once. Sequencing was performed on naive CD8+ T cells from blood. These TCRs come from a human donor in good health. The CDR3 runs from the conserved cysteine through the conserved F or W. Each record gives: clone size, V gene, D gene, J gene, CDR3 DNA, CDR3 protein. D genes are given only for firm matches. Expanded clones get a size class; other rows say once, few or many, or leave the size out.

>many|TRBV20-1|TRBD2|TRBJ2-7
TGCAGTGCTAGATTCCGACGGACTAGCGGGGGGGCGACCTACGAGCAGTACTTC
CSARFRRTSGGATYEQYF
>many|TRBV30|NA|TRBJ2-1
TGTGCCTGGAGTGTATGGGCGGCACTGAGCTCCTACAATGAGCAGTTCTTC
CAWSVWAALSSYNEQFF
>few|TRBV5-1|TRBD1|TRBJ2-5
TGCGCCAGCAGCTTGAAAAGGGACAGGCGGTGGGAGACCCAGTACTTC
CASSLKRDRRWETQYF
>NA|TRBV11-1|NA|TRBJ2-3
TGTGCCAGCAGCTCCGTCGCCACAGATACGCAGTATTTT
CASSSVATDTQYF
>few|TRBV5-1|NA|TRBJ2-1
TGCGCCAGCAGATTGACAGAAAATGAGCAGTTCTTC
CASRLTENEQFF
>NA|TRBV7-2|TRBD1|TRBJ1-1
TGTGCCAGCAGCTTAGGACAGGGGGCGATTCGAGCTTTCTTT
CASSLGQGAIRAFF
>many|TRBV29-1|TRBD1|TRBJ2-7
TGCAGCGGTATGGCGGGACAGGGGAACCACGAGCAGTACTTC
CSGMAGQGNHEQYF
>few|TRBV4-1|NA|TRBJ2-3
TGCGCCAGCAGCCAAGGGCGCACAGATACGCAGTATTTT
CASSQGRTDTQYF
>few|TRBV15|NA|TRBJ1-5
TGTGCCACCAGCAGAGACAGGGGTAGCAATCAGCCCCAGCATTTT
CATSRDRGSNQPQHF
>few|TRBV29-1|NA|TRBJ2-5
TGCAGCGCCCTTGGGGGGCGGGAGACCCAGTACTTC
CSALGGRETQYF
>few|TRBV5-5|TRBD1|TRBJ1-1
TGTGCCAGCAACCCTACAGGGGGGGGCACTGAAGCTTTCTTT
CASNPTGGGTEAFF
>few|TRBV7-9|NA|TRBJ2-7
TGTGCCAGCAGCTTAGACAGGTCGGGGGCCTACGAGCAGTACTTC
CASSLDRSGAYEQYF
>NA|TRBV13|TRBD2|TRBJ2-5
TGTGCCAGCAGCCAGACAAGGCGACTAGCGGCACAAGAGACCCAGTACTTC
CASSQTRRLAAQETQYF
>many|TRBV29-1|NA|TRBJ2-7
TGCAGCGTTGAAGATCTAGGGTCCTACGAGCAGTACTTC
CSVEDLGSYEQYF
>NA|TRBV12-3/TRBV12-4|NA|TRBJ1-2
TGTGCCAGCAGTTTTCCGCCGGGACCGCGGATAGAATACACCTTC
CASSFPPGPRIEYTF
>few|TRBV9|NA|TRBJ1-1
TGTGCCACCGACCCCGGGGGCGAGAACACTGAAGCTTTCTTT
CATDPGGENTEAFF
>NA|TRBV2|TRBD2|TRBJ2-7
TGTGCCAGCAGTGATGGACTAGCTGGGCTTGAGCAGTACTTC
CASSDGLAGLEQYF
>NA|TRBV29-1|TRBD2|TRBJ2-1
TGCAGCGTTAGTCCCCGGGGGGACAATGAGCAGTTCTTC
CSVSPRGDNEQFF
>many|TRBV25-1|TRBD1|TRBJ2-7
TGTGCCAGCAGTGGGCGGTGGGACGGGACAGAAACATCCTACGAGCAGTACTTC
CASSGRWDGTETSYEQYF
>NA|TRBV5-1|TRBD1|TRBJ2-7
TGCGCCAGCAGGTCGCCAGGGGGCGGAAAGAACTACGAGCAGTACTTC
CASRSPGGGKNYEQYF
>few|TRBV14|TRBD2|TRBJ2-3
TGTGCCAGCAGCTTAGCGGGGAGCACAGATACGCAGTATTTT
CASSLAGSTDTQYF
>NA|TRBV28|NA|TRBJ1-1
TGTGCCAGCAGTCCTCGACAGTCCCTGAACACTGAAGCTTTCTTT
CASSPRQSLNTEAFF
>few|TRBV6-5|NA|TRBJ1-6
TGTGCCAGCAGCCCCGGGACAAGAAATTCACCCCTCCACTTT
CASSPGTRNSPLHF
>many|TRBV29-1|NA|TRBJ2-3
TGCAGCGTTGAGGTGCAGGTTGGGGCGACCTTCACAGATACGCAGTATTTT
CSVEVQVGATFTDTQYF
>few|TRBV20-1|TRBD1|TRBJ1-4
TGCAGTGCTCGCACGACAGGGGCTGATGAAAAACTGTTTTTT
CSARTTGADEKLFF
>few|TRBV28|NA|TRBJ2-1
TGTGCCAGCAGTTTATACACTCGACCTCCCTACAATGAGCAGTTCTTC
CASSLYTRPPYNEQFF
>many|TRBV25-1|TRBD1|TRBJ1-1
TGTGCCAGCAGGGACAGGGGGAACACTGAAGCTTTCTTT
CASRDRGNTEAFF
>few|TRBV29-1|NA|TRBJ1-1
TGCAGCGTTGAAGGAGATCTGAACACTGAAGCTTTCTTT
CSVEGDLNTEAFF
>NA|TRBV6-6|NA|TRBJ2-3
TGTGCCAGCAGTTTGTCCCCCACAGATACGCAGTATTTT
CASSLSPTDTQYF
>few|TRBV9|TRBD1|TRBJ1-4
TGTGCCAGCAGCGCACAGGGGGACCATGCAACTAATGAAAAACTGTTTTTT
CASSAQGDHATNEKLFF
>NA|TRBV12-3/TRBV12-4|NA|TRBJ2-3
TGTGCCAGCAGCCCCGCGGGCATCGCAGGGACGCAGTATTTT
CASSPAGIAGTQYF
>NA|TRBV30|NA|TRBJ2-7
TGTGCCTGGAGTGTATTTGGGGGCGAGCAGTACTTC
CAWSVFGGEQYF
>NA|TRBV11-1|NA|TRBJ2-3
TGTGCCAGCAGCTTAGGAGCCACGGCAGATACGCAGTATTTT
CASSLGATADTQYF
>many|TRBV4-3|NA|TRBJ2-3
TGCGCCAGCAGCCAAGTTCCGGGGAGGTTAGATACGCAGTATTTT
CASSQVPGRLDTQYF
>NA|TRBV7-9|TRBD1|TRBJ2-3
TGTGCCAGCAGCCGCGGACAGGGGGTAGATACGCAGTATTTT
CASSRGQGVDTQYF
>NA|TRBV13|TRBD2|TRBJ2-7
TGTGCCAGCAGAGCTGGACTAGCGGGATCCTACGAGCAGTACTTC
CASRAGLAGSYEQYF
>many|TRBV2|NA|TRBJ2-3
TGTGCCAGCAGTGACCTCACAGATACGCAGTATTTT
CASSDLTDTQYF
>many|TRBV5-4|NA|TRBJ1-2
TGTGCCAGCAGCCCCAAGGGGGACGGCTACACCTTC
CASSPKGDGYTF
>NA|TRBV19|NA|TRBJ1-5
TGTGCTTGTCCCGAACAGGGTAGAGGCAATCAGCCCCAGCATTTT
CACPEQGRGNQPQHF
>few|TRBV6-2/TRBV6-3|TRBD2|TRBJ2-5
TGTGCCAGCAGTTCAAGGACTAGCGGGAGCTCCCCGGGGGCCCAGTACTTC
CASSSRTSGSSPGAQYF
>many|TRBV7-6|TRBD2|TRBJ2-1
TGTGCCAGCAGCTTGCTATGGGGAGCGGGAGAGCGTTACAATGGGCAGTTCTTC
CASSLLWGAGERYNGQFF
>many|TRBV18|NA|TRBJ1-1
TGTGCCAGCTCTCCGGGACGGTTGAACACTGAAGCTTTCTTT
CASSPGRLNTEAFF